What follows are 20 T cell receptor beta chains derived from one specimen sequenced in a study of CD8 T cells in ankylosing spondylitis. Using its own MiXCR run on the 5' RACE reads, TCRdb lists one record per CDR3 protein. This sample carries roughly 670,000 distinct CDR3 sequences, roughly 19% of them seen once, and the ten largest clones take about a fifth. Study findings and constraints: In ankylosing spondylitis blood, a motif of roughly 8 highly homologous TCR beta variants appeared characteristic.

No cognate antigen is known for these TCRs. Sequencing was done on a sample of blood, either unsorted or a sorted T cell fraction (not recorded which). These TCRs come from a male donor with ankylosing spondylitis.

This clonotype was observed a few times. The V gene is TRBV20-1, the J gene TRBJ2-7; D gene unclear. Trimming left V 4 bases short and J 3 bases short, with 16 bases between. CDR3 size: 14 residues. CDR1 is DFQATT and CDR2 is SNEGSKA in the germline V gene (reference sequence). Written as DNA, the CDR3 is TGCAGTGCTATTCCGGGTCTATCCTACTACGAGCAGTACTTC. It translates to CSAIPGLSYYEQYF.

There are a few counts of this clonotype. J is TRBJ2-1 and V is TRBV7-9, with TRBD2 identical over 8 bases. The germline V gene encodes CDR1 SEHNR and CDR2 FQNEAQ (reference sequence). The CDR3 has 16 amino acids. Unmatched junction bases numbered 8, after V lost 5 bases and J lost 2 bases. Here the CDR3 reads CASSPPVSGTYNEQFF. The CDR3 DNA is TGTGCCAGCAGCCCCCCGGTTAGCGGGACCTACAATGAGCAGTTCTTC.

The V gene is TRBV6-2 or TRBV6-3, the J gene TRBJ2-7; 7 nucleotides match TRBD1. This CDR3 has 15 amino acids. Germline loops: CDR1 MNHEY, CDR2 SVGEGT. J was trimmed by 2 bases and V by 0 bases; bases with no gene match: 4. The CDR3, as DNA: TGTGCCAGCAGTTACTCGGGACAGCCAACCTACGAGCAGTACTTC. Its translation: CASSYSGQPTYEQYF.

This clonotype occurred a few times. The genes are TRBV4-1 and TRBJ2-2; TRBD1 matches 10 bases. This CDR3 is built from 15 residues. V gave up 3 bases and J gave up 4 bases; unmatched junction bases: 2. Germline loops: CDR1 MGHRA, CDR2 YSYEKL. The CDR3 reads CASSQDRGITGELFF. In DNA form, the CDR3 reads TGCGCCAGCAGCCAGGACAGGGGGATCACCGGGGAGCTGTTTTTT.

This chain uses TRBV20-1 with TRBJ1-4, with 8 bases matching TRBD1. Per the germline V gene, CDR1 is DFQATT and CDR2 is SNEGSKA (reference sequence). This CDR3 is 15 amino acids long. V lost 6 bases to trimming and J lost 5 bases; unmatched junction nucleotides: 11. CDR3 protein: CSATTRTGRNEKLFF. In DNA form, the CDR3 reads TGCAGTGCAACTACCCGGACAGGGAGGAATGAAAAACTGTTTTTT.

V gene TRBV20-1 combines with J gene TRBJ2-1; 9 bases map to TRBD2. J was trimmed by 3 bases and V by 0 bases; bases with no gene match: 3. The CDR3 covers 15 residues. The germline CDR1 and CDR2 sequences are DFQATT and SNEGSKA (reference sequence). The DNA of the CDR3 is TGCAGTGCTAGAGATCGACTAGCGGACTACAATGAGCAGTTCTTC. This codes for CSARDRLADYNEQFF.

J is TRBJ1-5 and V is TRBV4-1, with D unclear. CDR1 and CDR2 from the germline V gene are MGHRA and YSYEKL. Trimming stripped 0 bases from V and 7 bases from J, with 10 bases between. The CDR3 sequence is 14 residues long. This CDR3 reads CASSQDNPKQPQHF. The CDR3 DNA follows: TGCGCCAGCAGCCAAGATAATCCGAAGCAGCCCCAGCATTTT.

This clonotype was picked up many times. CDR3 coding DNA: TGTGCCAGCTCACCACTAACCAGGACGGCAGACCGCTCTGGGGCCAACGTCCTGACTTTC. Encoded protein: CASSPLTRTADRSGANVLTF. This rearrangement joins TRBV18 to TRBJ2-6; D unresolved. V lost 1 base and J lost 0, with 19 bases in between. In germline, CDR1 is KGHSH, CDR2 LQKENI. The CDR3 runs to 20 residues.

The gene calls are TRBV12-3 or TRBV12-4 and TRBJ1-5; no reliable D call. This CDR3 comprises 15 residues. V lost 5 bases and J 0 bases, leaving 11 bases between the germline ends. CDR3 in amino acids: CASSHSDDSNQPQHF. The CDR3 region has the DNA TGTGCCAGCAGTCACTCAGACGATAGCAATCAGCCCCAGCATTTT.

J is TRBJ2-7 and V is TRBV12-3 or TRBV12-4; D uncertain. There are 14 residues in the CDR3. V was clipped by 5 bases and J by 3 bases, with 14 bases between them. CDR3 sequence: CASSRSGVYYEQYF. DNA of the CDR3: TGTGCCAGCAGTAGGTCTGGGGTCTACTACGAGCAGTACTTC.

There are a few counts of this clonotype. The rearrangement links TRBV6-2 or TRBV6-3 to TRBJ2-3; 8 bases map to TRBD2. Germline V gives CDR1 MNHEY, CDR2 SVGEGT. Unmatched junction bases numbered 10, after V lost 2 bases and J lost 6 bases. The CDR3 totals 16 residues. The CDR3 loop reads CASSYRIAGSADTQYF. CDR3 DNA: TGTGCCAGCAGTTACCGTATAGCGGGATCAGCGGATACGCAGTATTTT.

CDR3 sequence reads: CASSTDRDRSPLHF. The CDR3, as DNA: TGTGCCAGCAGCACGGACAGGGATCGCTCACCCCTCCACTTT. The rearrangement uses TRBV6-1 and TRBJ1-6; 8 positions agree with TRBD1. The CDR3 sequence is 14 residues long. Looked up from germline, CDR1 is MNHNS and CDR2 is SASEGT. V lost 6 bases, J lost 10 bases, and 8 bases stayed unmatched.

The CDR3, as DNA: TGTGCCAGCAGTTTGACGCGGACGGACCGGGGAGCTTTCTTT. Encoded protein: CASSLTRTDRGAFF. The rearrangement joins TRBV28 to TRBJ1-1; D unclear. The CDR3 has 14 residues. Trimming shortened V by 3 bases and J by 10 bases, and 18 bases separated the two germline ends. Germline loops: CDR1 MDHEN, CDR2 SYDVKM.

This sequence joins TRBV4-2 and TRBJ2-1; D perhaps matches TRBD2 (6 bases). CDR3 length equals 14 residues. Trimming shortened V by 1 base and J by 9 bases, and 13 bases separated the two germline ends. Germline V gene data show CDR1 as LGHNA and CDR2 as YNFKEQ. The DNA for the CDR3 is TGTGCCAGCAGCCAAGTAGCGGCCGTGGGTGAGCAGTTCTTC. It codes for CASSQVAAVGEQFF.

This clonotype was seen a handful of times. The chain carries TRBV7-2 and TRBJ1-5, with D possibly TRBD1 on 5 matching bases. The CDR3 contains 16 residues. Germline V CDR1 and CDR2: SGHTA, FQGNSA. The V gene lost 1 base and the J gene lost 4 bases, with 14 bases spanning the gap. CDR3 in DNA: TGTGCCAGCAGCTTAGGGGACCTTACAATAAATCAGCCCCAGCATTTT. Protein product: CASSLGDLTINQPQHF.

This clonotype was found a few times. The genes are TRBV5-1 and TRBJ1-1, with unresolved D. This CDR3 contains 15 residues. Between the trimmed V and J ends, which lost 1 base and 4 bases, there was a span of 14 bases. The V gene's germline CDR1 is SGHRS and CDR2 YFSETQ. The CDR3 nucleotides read TGCGCCAGCAGCTTGTTGGCAAAACGGGGCACTGAAGCTTTCTTT. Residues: CASSLLAKRGTEAFF.

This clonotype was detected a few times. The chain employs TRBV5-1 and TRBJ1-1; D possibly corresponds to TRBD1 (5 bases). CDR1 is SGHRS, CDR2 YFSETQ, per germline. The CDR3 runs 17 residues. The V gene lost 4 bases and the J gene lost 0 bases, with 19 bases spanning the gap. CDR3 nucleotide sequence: TGCGCCAGCAGCCCTAGGGTGTCAGGGACCCTGAACACTGAAGCTTTCTTT. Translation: CASSPRVSGTLNTEAFF.

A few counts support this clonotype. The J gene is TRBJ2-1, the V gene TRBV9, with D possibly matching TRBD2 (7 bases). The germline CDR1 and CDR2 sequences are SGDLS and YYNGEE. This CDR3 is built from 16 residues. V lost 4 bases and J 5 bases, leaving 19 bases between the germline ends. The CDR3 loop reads CASSPPGVGGNNEQFF. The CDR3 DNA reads TGTGCCAGCAGCCCCCCAGGGGTCGGGGGGAACAATGAGCAGTTCTTC.

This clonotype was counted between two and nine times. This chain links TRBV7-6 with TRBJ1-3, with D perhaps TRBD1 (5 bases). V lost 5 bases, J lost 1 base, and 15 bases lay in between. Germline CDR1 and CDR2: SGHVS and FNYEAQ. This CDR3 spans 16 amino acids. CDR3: CASSHPPSGSGNTIYF. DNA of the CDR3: TGTGCCAGCAGCCACCCCCCGTCAGGGTCTGGAAACACCATATATTTT.

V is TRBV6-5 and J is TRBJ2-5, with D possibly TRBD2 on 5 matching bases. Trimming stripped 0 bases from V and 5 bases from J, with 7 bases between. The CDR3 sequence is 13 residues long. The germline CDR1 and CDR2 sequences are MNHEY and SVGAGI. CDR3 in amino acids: CASSYSERETQYF. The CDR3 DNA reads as TGTGCCAGCAGTTACTCGGAGCGGGAGACCCAGTACTTC.